Shown below are 29 T cell receptor beta chains from a single sample sequenced in a study of control samples from healthy donors and cancer patients. Sequenced by immunoSEQ multiplex PCR; TCRdb stores in-frame clones only, minus some. Found here are 120,000 or so clones, around 92% of them singletons; the top ten hold about two fifths. Sequencing was done on a sample of blood. These receptors all come from a middle-aged man in good health.

The chain uses TRBV9 and TRBJ2-2, with D maybe TRBD1 (5 bases). V was cut by 0 bases and J by 6 bases, with 9 bases left in between. Germline V gene sequence: CDR1 SGDLS, CDR2 YYNGEE. The CDR3 consists of 14 residues. The CDR3 DNA is TGTGCCAGCAGCGTAGCTCAGGGATCCGGGGAGCTGTTTTTT. This translates into CASSVAQGSGELFF.

This clone was seen just once. The gene calls are TRBV25-1 and TRBJ2-2; no clear D gene. The CDR3 spans 14 residues. Deletions cut 3 bases from V and 6 bases from J, with 11 bases between. CDR1 is MGHDK, CDR2 SYGVNS, per germline. CDR3 DNA sequence: TGTGCCAGCAGTGACCCAGGATTCGCCGGGGAGCTGTTTTTT. Translation gives CASSDPGFAGELFF.

This chain connects TRBV7-2 to TRBJ2-3, with D tentatively TRBD1 or TRBD2 (5 bases each). Germline values: CDR1 SGHTA, CDR2 FQGNSA. This CDR3 comprises 15 residues. The V end was cut by 0 bases, the J end by 3 bases, with 10 bases between. The DNA for the CDR3 is TGTGCCAGCAGCTTAGCGGGGGAAAGGACAGATACGCAGTATTTT. Translated, it gives CASSLAGERTDTQYF.

The chain uses TRBV19 and TRBJ2-3; 9 nucleotides line up with TRBD1. The V gene's germline CDR1 is LNHDA and CDR2 SQIVND (reference sequence). Losses at the gene ends were 6 bases for V and 4 bases for J; bases not matched to a gene: 8. This CDR3 has 15 amino acids. As DNA, the CDR3 is TGTGCCAGTAGGGTTTCGGGACAGGGATCAGATACGCAGTATTTT. As protein: CASRVSGQGSDTQYF.

The chain combines TRBV3-1 (or the pseudogene TRBV3-2) with TRBJ1-1; D is ambiguous. This CDR3 comprises 16 residues. Trimming pared 4 bases from V and 4 bases from J, leaving 19 bases between. The germline V gene has CDR1 LGHDT and CDR2 YNNKEL (reference sequence). This CDR3 reads CASSPRPRGGGTEAFF. The CDR3 coding sequence is TGTGCCAGCAGCCCCCGGCCCCGAGGTGGCGGCACTGAAGCTTTCTTT.

This chain joins TRBV6-4 and TRBJ2-3, with D perhaps TRBD2 (6 bases). V gave up 6 bases and J gave up 2 bases, with 18 bases separating them. CDR3 length: 16 amino acids. The germline CDR1 and CDR2 sequences are MRHNA and SNTAGT. The CDR3 loop reads CASSDPEGQPTDTQYF. The DNA of the CDR3 is TGTGCCAGCAGCGACCCGGAGGGGCAACCCACAGATACGCAGTATTTT.

This clone was seen more than once but under ten times. The CDR3 sequence is CASSWGKGGARVAFF. In nucleotides, the CDR3 is TGTGCCAGCAGCTGGGGTAAAGGGGGCGCGAGGGTAGCTTTCTTT. V gene TRBV11-2 combines with J gene TRBJ1-1; 7 nucleotides match TRBD1. The CDR3 spans 15 residues. V shed 4 bases and J 10 bases; nucleotides not matched to a gene: 15. CDR1 and CDR2 from the germline V gene are SGHAT and FQNNGV.

This chain links TRBV5-1 with TRBJ2-6; TRBD2 might be the D (6 bases). The CDR3 loop spans 17 amino acids. Germline CDR1 is SGHRS and CDR2 is YFSETQ. V was cut by 0 bases and J by 0 bases, with 10 bases left in between. The CDR3 coding sequence is TGCGCCAGCAGCTTGGGGGGACTGCACTCTGGGGCCAACGTCCTGACTTTC. This gives the protein CASSLGGLHSGANVLTF.

The rearrangement joins TRBV7-7 to TRBJ2-5; 9 positions match TRBD2. CDR3 length equals 16 residues. Germline-derived CDR1 and CDR2 are SSHAT and FNYEAQ (reference sequence). With V trimmed by 5 bases and J by 0 bases, 7 bases remained unmatched. CDR3 in amino acids: CASSPWERGDQETQYF. CDR3 coding DNA: TGTGCCAGCAGCCCGTGGGAGCGGGGGGACCAAGAGACCCAGTACTTC.

The gene calls are TRBV5-8 and TRBJ1-1, with a tentative D call TRBD1 (5 bases). The CDR3 extends over 15 amino acids. Germline values: CDR1 SGHTS, CDR2 YDEGEE. V dropped 0 bases and J dropped 3 bases, with 12 bases sitting between them. The CDR3 protein is CASSLAVAGHTEAFF. As DNA, the CDR3 is TGTGCCAGCAGCTTGGCCGTGGCAGGGCACACTGAAGCTTTCTTT.

The chain recombines TRBV5-1 with TRBJ2-6; a weak D match, TRBD1 (5 bases). V lost 0 bases and J lost 0, with 13 bases in between. From germline, CDR1 is SGHRS and CDR2 YFSETQ. This CDR3 is built from 18 residues. CDR3 nucleotide sequence: TGCGCCAGCAGCTTGGCGGCAGGGCCAAGCTCTGGGGCCAACGTCCTGACTTTC. Its translation is CASSLAAGPSSGANVLTF.

The genes are TRBV13 and TRBJ2-3, with D perhaps given as TRBD1 or TRBD2 (6 bases each). Trimming removed 3 bases at V and 2 bases at J, with 9 bases between. The length of the CDR3 is 14 residues. Germline CDR1 PRHDT, CDR2 FYEKMQ (reference sequence). The CDR3 DNA reads TGTGCCAGCAGCTTCGGGGGCCTCACAGATACGCAGTATTTT. Encoded protein: CASSFGGLTDTQYF.

The chain is built from TRBV6-5 and TRBJ1-5; D unclear. Trimming removed 3 bases at V and 0 bases at J, with 9 bases between. The CDR3 runs 15 residues. CDR1 is MNHEY, CDR2 SVGAGI, per germline. As DNA, the CDR3 is TGTGCCAGCAGTTATTCAATTTATAGCAATCAGCCCCAGCATTTT. It specifies CASSYSIYSNQPQHF.

This chain uses TRBV6-1 with TRBJ2-5; tentative D call: TRBD2 (6 bases). Germline values: CDR1 MNHNS, CDR2 SASEGT. The V end was cut by 3 bases, the J end by 5 bases, with 16 bases between. There are 15 residues in the CDR3. As DNA, the CDR3 is TGTGCCAGCAGTGACCTTCTGGGGGGTTGGGAGACCCAGTACTTC. Translation gives CASSDLLGGWETQYF.

The chain uses TRBV10-2 and TRBJ1-2; TRBD1 matches at 8 bases. The CDR3 consists of 14 residues. Trimming cost V 5 bases and J 2 bases; bases outside gene matches: 4. Germline CDR1 reads WSHSY; CDR2 reads SAAADI. The CDR3 protein is CASSRTGRNYGYTF. The CDR3 nucleotides read TGCGCCAGCAGTCGGACAGGGAGGAACTATGGCTACACCTTC.

The chain is built from TRBV25-1 and TRBJ1-2; no reliable D call. Trimming took 5 bases from V and 0 from J, leaving 7 bases between them. Germline loops: CDR1 MGHDK, CDR2 SYGVNS. The CDR3 is made up of 13 amino acids. The CDR3 loop reads CASSFATNYGYTF. The DNA for the CDR3 is TGTGCCAGCAGTTTCGCCACTAACTATGGCTACACCTTC.

The rearrangement joins TRBV4-3 to TRBJ2-5, with TRBD1 identical over 9 bases. In germline, CDR1 is LGHNA, CDR2 YSLEER. The CDR3 totals 15 residues. Losses at the gene ends were 1 base for V and 2 bases for J; bases not matched to a gene: 2. The CDR3 spells CASSQGQGGQETQYF. CDR3 bases: TGCGCCAGCAGCCAAGGACAGGGGGGTCAAGAGACCCAGTACTTC.

The chain uses TRBV19 and TRBJ1-3; D unresolved. The germline V and J ends were trimmed by 1 base and 0 bases, with 10 bases remaining between them. The CDR3 is 16 residues long. Germline CDR1 reads LNHDA; CDR2 reads SQIVND (reference sequence). This CDR3 reads CASSIGARSSGNTIYF. The CDR3 nucleotides read TGTGCCAGTAGTATAGGGGCGCGGTCCTCTGGAAACACCATATATTTT.

V and J are TRBV4-3 and TRBJ1-1; D gene unclear. V was trimmed by 1 base and J by 1 base, leaving 10 bases between them. Germline loops: CDR1 LGHNA, CDR2 YSLEER. The CDR3 spans 15 residues. CDR3 DNA: TGCGCCAGCAGCCAAGGTACTGACACGAACACTGAAGCTTTCTTT. It translates to CASSQGTDTNTEAFF.

This chain links TRBV7-2 with TRBJ1-1; D possibly corresponds to TRBD1 (6 bases). CDR3 length: 15 residues. Trimming took off 2 bases at V and 4 bases at J, with 14 bases between the two ends. Germline CDR1 reads SGHTA; CDR2 reads FQGNSA. CDR3 coding DNA: TGTGCCAGCAGCTTATCATGGGGGGCCGGCACTGAAGCTTTCTTT. This gives the protein CASSLSWGAGTEAFF. Variable domain in full (rest from reference TRBV7-2 and TRBJ1-1): GAGVSQSPSNKVTEKGKDVELRCDPISGHTALYWYRQSLGQGLEFLIYFQGNSAPDKSGLPSDRFSAERTGGSVSTLTIQRTQQEDSAVYLCASSLSWGAGTEAFFGQGTRLTVV.

This clone appeared a single time. This rearrangement joins TRBV30 to TRBJ2-6; D is unresolved. From germline, CDR1 is GTSNPN and CDR2 SVGIG (reference sequence). The CDR3 spans 17 residues. Trimming took 0 bases from V and 4 from J, leaving 16 bases between them. This CDR3 reads CAWSVQRNFRGANVLTF. The CDR3 DNA is TGTGCCTGGAGTGTACAACGGAACTTCCGGGGGGCCAACGTCCTGACTTTC.

The chain uses TRBV15 and TRBJ2-7; D possibly corresponds to TRBD2 (5 bases). CDR1 is LNHNV and CDR2 is YYDKDF in the germline V gene (reference sequence). The CDR3 has 16 amino acids. Between the trimmed V and J ends, which lost 0 bases and 5 bases, there was a span of 17 bases. CDR3 coding DNA: TGTGCCACCAGCAGAGATTTGGCCCCGGGGAGCGACGAGCAGTACTTC. It yields the protein CATSRDLAPGSDEQYF. The entire variable domain, with the rest obtained from reference TRBV15 and TRBJ2-7, is as follows: DAMVIQNPRYQVTQFGKPVTLSCSQTLNHNVMYWYQQKSSQAPKLLFHYYDKDFNNEADTPDNFQSRRPNTSFCFLDIRSPGLGDTAMYLCATSRDLAPGSDEQYFGPGTRLTVT.

This clone was seen just once. The chain links TRBV9 to TRBJ1-6; D gene unclear. V was pared by 4 bases and J by 5 bases, with 16 bases between. Germline V gene lookup returns CDR1 SGDLS and CDR2 YYNGEE. The CDR3 has 16 residues. The CDR3 DNA is TGTGCCAGCAGCTCACGAGCCAGACCCGATAATTCACCCCTCCACTTT. Its protein product is CASSSRARPDNSPLHF.

J is TRBJ2-5 and V is TRBV2; unclear D gene. Germline values: CDR1 SNHLY, CDR2 FYNNEI. Trimming removed 10 bases at V and 10 bases at J, with 25 bases between. The CDR3 contains 14 residues. The chain's CDR3 is CANPPSRGSGDQYF. The CDR3 DNA reads as TGTGCCAACCCCCCCTCGCGCGGTTCTGGTGACCAGTACTTC.

V gene TRBV5-4 combines with J gene TRBJ2-5, with 9 bases fitting TRBD2. The CDR3 is made up of 17 amino acids. Germline CDR1 is SGHNT and CDR2 is YYREEE (reference sequence). Trimming took 0 bases from V and 2 from J; bases not matched to a gene: 8. The CDR3 region is CASSLGSTSGAQETQYF. CDR3 coding DNA: TGTGCCAGCAGCTTGGGGTCGACTAGCGGCGCTCAAGAGACCCAGTACTTC. The full variable domain, its missing parts supplied by reference TRBV5-4 and TRBJ2-5, is ETGVTQSPTHLIKTRGQQVTLRCSSQSGHNTVSWYQQALGQGPQFIFQYYREEENGRGNFPPRFSGLQFPNYSSELNVNALELDDSALYLCASSLGSTSGAQETQYFGPGTRLLVL.

V is TRBV12-3 or TRBV12-4 and J is TRBJ2-7; D possibly corresponds to TRBD2 (5 bases). Trimming stripped 6 bases from V and 3 bases from J, with 9 bases between. The CDR3 is made up of 12 amino acids. CDR3 nucleotide sequence: TGTGCCAGCAGCACTAGGTTCTACGAGCAGTACTTC. This sequence encodes CASSTRFYEQYF.

V usage is TRBV30 and J usage is TRBJ1-5; the D is unclear. The CDR3 is 13 amino acids. In germline, CDR1 is GTSNPN, CDR2 SVGIG (reference sequence). The V end was cut by 1 base, the J end by 4 bases, with 8 bases between. The DNA of the CDR3 is TGTGCCTGGAGTGAGGGTTGGAATCAGCCCCAGCATTTT. This gives the protein CAWSEGWNQPQHF.

The CDR3 DNA follows: TGTGCCACCAGTGATTGGGAGACGCAGGGTGAGGAGACCCAGTACTTC. Translating gives CATSDWETQGEETQYF. The J gene is TRBJ2-5, the V gene TRBV24-1; the D call may be TRBD1 or TRBD2 (5 bases each). Germline CDR1 and CDR2: KGHDR and SFDVKD. The CDR3 runs to 16 residues. V was trimmed by 2 bases and J by 5 bases, leaving 17 bases between them.

The chain recombines TRBV6-1 with TRBJ1-2; D is undetermined. There are 15 residues in the CDR3. Germline V lookup: CDR1 MNHNS, CDR2 SASEGT. V was clipped by 0 bases and J by 3 bases, with 11 bases between them. The CDR3 sequence is CASSEAGPWHYGYTF. As DNA, the CDR3 is TGTGCCAGCAGTGAAGCCGGACCCTGGCACTATGGCTACACCTTC.